These 10 T cell receptor beta chains were sequenced from one sample in a study of blood T cell repertoires in COVID-19. The assay was immunoSEQ multiplex PCR, and TCRdb's table has in-frame clones only and misses some. The repertoire includes approximately 210,000 clones, 83% of them detected once, and roughly 2.9% sits in the top ten. Material for sequencing was peripheral blood. All receptors come from a man between 50 and 59 years old with active or convalescent COVID-19.

This clone showed up just once. The chain couples TRBV24-1 to TRBJ2-1; 7 nucleotides match TRBD1. This CDR3 spans 15 amino acids. With V trimmed by 3 bases and J by 7 bases, 8 bases remained unmatched. Per the germline V gene, CDR1 is KGHDR and CDR2 is SFDVKD. The CDR3 DNA sequence: TGTGCCACCAGTGATAGGGGGCTAAGAGGTAATGAGCAGTTCTTC. Translated, it gives CATSDRGLRGNEQFF.

The gene calls are TRBV12-3 or TRBV12-4 and TRBJ1-5; D not certain. Trimming took 6 bases from V and 3 from J, leaving 9 bases between them. There are 13 residues in the CDR3. The CDR3 sequence: CASRLRDNQPQHF. CDR3 bases: TGTGCCAGCAGACTTCGAGACAATCAGCCCCAGCATTTT.

The chain joins TRBV11-2 to TRBJ1-2; no clear D. Germline CDR1 is SGHAT and CDR2 is FQNNGV. This CDR3 is built from 15 residues. Trimming removed 0 bases at V and 5 bases at J, with 13 bases between. The CDR3 DNA reads TGTGCCAGCAGCTTAGATTCTAACCCGATGTATGGCTACACCTTC. This sequence encodes CASSLDSNPMYGYTF.

V and J are TRBV6-5 and TRBJ2-7; D call uncertain. The CDR3 covers 10 residues. The V end was cut by 7 bases, the J end by 5 bases, with 6 bases between. The V gene's germline CDR1 is MNHEY and CDR2 SVGAGI. CDR3 sequence: CASISHEQYF. CDR3 in DNA: TGTGCCAGCATTAGCCACGAGCAGTACTTC.

This chain links TRBV27 with TRBJ2-5; 11 nucleotides match TRBD1. The germline CDR1 and CDR2 sequences are MNHEY and SMNVEV (reference sequence). The V gene end was trimmed by 7 bases and the J gene end by 5 bases; junction bases not matched to a gene: 6. The CDR3 runs 14 residues. Here the CDR3 reads CASKGQGVFETQYF. CDR3 in DNA: TGTGCCAGCAAGGGACAGGGGGTGTTCGAGACCCAGTACTTC.

As regards this clone: The junction and the germline gene differ at one end; a read error may be behind it. This rearrangement joins TRBV7-7 to TRBJ2-5; 11 bases are a match to TRBD2. The length of the CDR3 is 16 residues. The V gene's germline CDR1 is SSHAT and CDR2 FNYEAQ (reference sequence). The CDR3 spells CASSLGVAGGPETQYF. CDR3 nucleotide sequence: TGTGCTAGCAGCCTCGGGGTAGCGGGAGGGCCGGAGACCCAGTACTTC. The full variable domain, its missing parts supplied by reference TRBV7-7 and TRBJ2-5, is GAGVSQSPRYKVTKRGQDVTLRCDPISSHATLYWYQQALGQGPEFLTYFNYEAQPDKSGLPSDRFSAERPEGSISTLTIQRTEQRDSAMYRCASSLGVAGGPETQYFGPGTRLLVL.

This sequence joins TRBV7-9 and TRBJ1-6; possibly TRBD1 for D (5 bases). V shed 4 bases and J shed 8 bases, with 15 bases lying between them. Germline V gene lookup returns CDR1 SEHNR and CDR2 FQNEAQ (reference sequence). CDR3 size: 15 residues. The CDR3 sequence: CASSSDGRGDSPLHF. The CDR3 DNA is TGTGCCAGCAGCTCGGACGGCCGGGGGGATTCACCCCTCCACTTT.

The chain combines TRBV18 with TRBJ1-5; D perhaps matches TRBD1 (6 bases). The CDR3 covers 15 residues. Trimming shortened V by 3 bases and J by 3 bases, and 12 bases separated the two germline ends. Germline assignment: CDR1 KGHSH and CDR2 LQKENI. CDR3 DNA sequence: TGTGCCAGCTCACCCCGAGGACAGTCCAATCAGCCCCAGCATTTT. Its protein is CASSPRGQSNQPQHF.

This clone was seen once. This chain joins TRBV2 and TRBJ1-2; D unresolved. Germline-derived CDR1 and CDR2 are SNHLY and FYNNEI. There are 12 residues in the CDR3. V shed 1 base and J shed 4 bases, with 4 bases lying between them. CDR3 DNA: TGTGCCAGCAGTGAAGACAGCTATGGCTACACCTTC. This codes for CASSEDSYGYTF. The complete variable domain, with remaining parts taken from reference TRBV2 and TRBJ1-2, reads EPEVTQTPSHQVTQMGQEVILRCVPISNHLYFYWYRQILGQKVEFLVSFYNNEISEKSEIFDDQFSVERPDGSNFTLKIRSTKLEDSAMYFCASSEDSYGYTFGSGTRLTVV.

This clone appeared a few times. The rearrangement links TRBV10-3 to TRBJ2-1; 14 bases agree with TRBD2. Trimming cost V 9 bases and J 4 bases; bases outside gene matches: 8. Germline assignment: CDR1 ENHRY and CDR2 SYGVKD. The CDR3 runs 16 residues. The CDR3 DNA reads as TGTGCCATACACGGGACTAGCGGGAGTTCTTACAATGAGCAGTTCTTC. Residues: CAIHGTSGSSYNEQFF.